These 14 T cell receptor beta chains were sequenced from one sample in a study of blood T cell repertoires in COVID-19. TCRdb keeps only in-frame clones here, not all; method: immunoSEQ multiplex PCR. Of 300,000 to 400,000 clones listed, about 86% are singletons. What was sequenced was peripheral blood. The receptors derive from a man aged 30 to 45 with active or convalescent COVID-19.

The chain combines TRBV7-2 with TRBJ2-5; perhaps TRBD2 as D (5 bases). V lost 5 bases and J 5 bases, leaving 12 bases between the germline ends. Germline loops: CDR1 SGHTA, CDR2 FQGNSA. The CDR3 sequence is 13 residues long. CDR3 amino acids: CASSPRPGETQYF. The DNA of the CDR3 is TGTGCCAGCAGCCCCCGTCCGGGGGAGACCCAGTACTTC.

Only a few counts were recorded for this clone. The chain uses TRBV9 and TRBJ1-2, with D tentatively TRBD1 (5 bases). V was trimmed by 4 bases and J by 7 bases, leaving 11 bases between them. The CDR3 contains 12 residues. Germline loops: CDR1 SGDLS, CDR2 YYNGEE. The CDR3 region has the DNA TGTGCCAGCAGCCCCCTGGGGCGTGGCTACACCTTC. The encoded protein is CASSPLGRGYTF.

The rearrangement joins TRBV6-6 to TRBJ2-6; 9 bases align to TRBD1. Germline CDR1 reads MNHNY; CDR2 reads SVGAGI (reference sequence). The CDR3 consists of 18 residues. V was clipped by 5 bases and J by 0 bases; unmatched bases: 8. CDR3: CASSPGQGPLSGANVLTF. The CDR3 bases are TGTGCCAGCAGTCCGGGACAGGGTCCTCTCTCTGGGGCCAACGTCCTGACTTTC.

The CDR3 bases are TGTGCCAGCAGTTTATTACCTGAGACAGGAGGAAACACCATATATTTT. Protein product: CASSLLPETGGNTIYF. The chain has TRBV28 and TRBJ1-3, with D possibly being TRBD1 (6 bases). Per the germline V gene, CDR1 is MDHEN and CDR2 is SYDVKM. CDR3 length: 16 residues. Trimming took off 1 base at V and 4 bases at J, with 14 bases between the two ends.

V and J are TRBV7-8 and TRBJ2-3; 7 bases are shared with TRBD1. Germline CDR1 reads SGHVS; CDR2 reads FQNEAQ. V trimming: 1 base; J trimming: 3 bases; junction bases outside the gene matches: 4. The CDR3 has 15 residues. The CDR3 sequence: CASSLEGAGTDTQYF. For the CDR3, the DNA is TGTGCCAGCAGCTTAGAGGGGGCAGGAACAGATACGCAGTATTTT.

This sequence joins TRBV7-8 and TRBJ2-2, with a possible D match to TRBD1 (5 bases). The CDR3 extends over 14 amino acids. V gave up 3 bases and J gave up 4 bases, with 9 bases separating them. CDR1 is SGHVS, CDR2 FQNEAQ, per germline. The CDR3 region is CASSFSQGTGELFF. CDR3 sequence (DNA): TGTGCCAGCAGCTTTAGCCAGGGCACCGGGGAGCTGTTTTTT.

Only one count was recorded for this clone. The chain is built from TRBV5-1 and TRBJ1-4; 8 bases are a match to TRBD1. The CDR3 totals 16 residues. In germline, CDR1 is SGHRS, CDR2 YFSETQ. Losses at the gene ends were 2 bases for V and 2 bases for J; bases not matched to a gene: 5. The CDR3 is CASSFGQGWTNEKLFF. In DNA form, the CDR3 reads TGCGCCAGCAGCTTTGGACAGGGTTGGACTAATGAAAAACTGTTTTTT. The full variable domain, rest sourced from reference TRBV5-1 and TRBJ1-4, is KAGVTQTPRYLIKTRGQQVTLSCSPISGHRSVSWYQQTPGQGLQFLFEYFSETQRNKGNFPGRFSGRQFSNSRSEMNVSTLELGDSALYLCASSFGQGWTNEKLFFGSGTQLSVL.

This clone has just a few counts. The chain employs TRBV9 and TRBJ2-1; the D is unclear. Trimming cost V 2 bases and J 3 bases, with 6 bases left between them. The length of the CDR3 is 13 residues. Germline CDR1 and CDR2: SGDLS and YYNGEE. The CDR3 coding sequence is TGTGCCAGCAGCGTCGGAGACTACAATGAGCAGTTCTTC. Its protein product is CASSVGDYNEQFF.

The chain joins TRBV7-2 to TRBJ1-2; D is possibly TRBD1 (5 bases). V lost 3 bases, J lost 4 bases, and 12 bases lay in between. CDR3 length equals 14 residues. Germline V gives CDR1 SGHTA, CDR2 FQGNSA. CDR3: CASSFSQGIYGYTF. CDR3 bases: TGTGCCAGCAGCTTTTCGCAGGGAATCTATGGCTACACCTTC.

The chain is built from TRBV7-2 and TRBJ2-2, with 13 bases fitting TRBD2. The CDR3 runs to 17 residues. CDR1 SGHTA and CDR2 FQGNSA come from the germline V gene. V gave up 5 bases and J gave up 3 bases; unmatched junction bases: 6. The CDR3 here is CASSPGGLAGYTGELFF. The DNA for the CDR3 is TGTGCCAGCAGCCCTGGGGGACTAGCGGGATACACCGGGGAGCTGTTTTTT.

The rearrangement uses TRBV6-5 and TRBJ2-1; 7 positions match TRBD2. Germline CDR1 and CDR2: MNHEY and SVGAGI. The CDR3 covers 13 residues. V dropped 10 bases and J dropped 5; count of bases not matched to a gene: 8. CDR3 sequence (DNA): TGTGCCACTGGGGAGGGGCAGGACAATGAGCAGTTCTTC. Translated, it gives CATGEGQDNEQFF.

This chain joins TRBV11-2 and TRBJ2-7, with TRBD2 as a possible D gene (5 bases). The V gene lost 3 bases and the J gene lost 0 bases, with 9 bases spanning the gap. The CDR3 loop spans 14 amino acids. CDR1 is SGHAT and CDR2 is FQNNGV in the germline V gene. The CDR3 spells CASSFGGYSYEQYF. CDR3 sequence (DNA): TGTGCCAGCAGCTTCGGCGGGTACTCCTACGAGCAGTACTTC.

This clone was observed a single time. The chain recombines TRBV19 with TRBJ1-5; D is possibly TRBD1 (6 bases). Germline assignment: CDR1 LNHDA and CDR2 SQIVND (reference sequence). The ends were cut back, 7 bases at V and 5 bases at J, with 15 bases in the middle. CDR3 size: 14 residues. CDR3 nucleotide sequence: TGTGCCAGTACTGGGACACTCAGGGATCAGCCCCAGCATTTT. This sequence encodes CASTGTLRDQPQHF.

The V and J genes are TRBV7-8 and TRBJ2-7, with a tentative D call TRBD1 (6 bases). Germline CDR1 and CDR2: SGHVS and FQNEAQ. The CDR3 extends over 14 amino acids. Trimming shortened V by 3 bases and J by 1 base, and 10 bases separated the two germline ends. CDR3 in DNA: TGTGCCAGCAGCTTCAACACAGGGTCCTACGAGCAGTACTTC. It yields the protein CASSFNTGSYEQYF. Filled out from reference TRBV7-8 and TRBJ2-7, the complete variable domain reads GAGVSQSPRYKVAKRGQDVALRCDPISGHVSLFWYQQALGQGPEFLTYFQNEAQLDKSGLPSDRFFAERPEGSVSTLKIQRTQQEDSAVYLCASSFNTGSYEQYFGPGTRLTVT.